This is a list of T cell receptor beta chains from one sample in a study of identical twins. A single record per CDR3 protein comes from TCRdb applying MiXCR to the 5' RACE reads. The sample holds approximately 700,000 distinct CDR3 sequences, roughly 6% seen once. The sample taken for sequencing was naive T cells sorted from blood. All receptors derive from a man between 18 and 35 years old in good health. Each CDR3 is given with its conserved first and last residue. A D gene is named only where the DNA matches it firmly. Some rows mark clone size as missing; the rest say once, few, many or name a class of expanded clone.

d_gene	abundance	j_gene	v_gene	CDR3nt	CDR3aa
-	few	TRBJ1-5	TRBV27	TGTGCCAGCAGTCCCGGGGCCAAGGTGGGTCAGCCCCAGCATTTT	CASSPGAKVGQPQHF
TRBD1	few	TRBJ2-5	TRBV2	TGTGCCAGCAGTGACCTAACAGGGGCAAACAAACTAGAGACCCAGTACTTC	CASSDLTGANKLETQYF
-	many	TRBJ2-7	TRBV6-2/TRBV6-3	TGTGCCAGCAGTACAGCGCGGGCTTTCCCTTCCTACGAGCAGTACTTC	CASSTARAFPSYEQYF
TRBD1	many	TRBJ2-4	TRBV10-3	TGTGCCATCAATGGGACAGGGGCTAAAAACATTCAGTACTTC	CAINGTGAKNIQYF
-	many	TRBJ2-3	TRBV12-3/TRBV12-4	TGTGCCAGCAGTTTAGGGGGAGGGGGCGCGACAGATACGCAGTATTTT	CASSLGGGGATDTQYF
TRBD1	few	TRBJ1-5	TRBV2	TGTGCCAGCAGTCCGGGACAGGGGTCGACCCAGCATTTT	CASSPGQGSTQHF
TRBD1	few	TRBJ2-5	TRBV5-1	TGCGCCAGCAGCGTGTCCCGGGACAGGGAAGAGACCCAGTACTTC	CASSVSRDREETQYF
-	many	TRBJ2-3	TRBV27	TGTGCCAGCAGTCCCTACGACTCGGGAGCCCGGGCAGATACGCAGTATTTT	CASSPYDSGARADTQYF
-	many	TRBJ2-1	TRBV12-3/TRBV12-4	TGTGCCAGCAGTTCGCCCTGGGATAGCGGAGGGGAGCAGTTCTTC	CASSSPWDSGGEQFF
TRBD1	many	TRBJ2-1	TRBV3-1	TGTGCCAGCAGCCAACGGGACAGGGGAATTAAGCAGTTCTTC	CASSQRDRGIKQFF
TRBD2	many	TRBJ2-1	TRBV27	TGTGCCAGCAGTTTTTTTAGGCCTAGCGGGAGTAATGAGCAGTTCTTC	CASSFFRPSGSNEQFF
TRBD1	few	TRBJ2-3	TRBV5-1	TGCGCCAGCAGCTTGCCCCAGGGGGAAGATACGCAGTATTTT	CASSLPQGEDTQYF
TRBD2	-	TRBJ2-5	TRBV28	TGTGCCATCTCCGGGACTAGCGTAAAAGAGACCCAGTACTTC	CAISGTSVKETQYF
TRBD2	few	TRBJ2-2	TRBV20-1	TGCAGTGCTAGAGATCGGGAGGGAGCCGGGGAGCTGTTTTTT	CSARDREGAGELFF
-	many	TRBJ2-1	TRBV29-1	TGCAGCGTTGAAGATCGGATGGAACAGGGCCCCGGAAATGAGCAGTTCTTC	CSVEDRMEQGPGNEQFF
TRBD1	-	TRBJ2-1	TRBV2	TGTGCCAGCGCCGGGACAGGGGGCACTGAGCAGTTCTTC	CASAGTGGTEQFF
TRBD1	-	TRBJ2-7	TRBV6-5	TGTGCCAGCAGTTACTCGAACAGGGGTCGGGAGCAGTACTTC	CASSYSNRGREQYF
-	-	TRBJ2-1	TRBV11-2	TGTGCCAGCAGCTGGAATGGGGGATCCGCCTACAATGAGCAGTTCTTC	CASSWNGGSAYNEQFF
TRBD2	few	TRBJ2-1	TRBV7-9	TGTGCCAGCAGCACTCCCACGGGACTAGAGGGGAGGAATGAGCAGTTCTTC	CASSTPTGLEGRNEQFF
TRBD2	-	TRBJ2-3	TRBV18	TGTGCCAGCTCGGAGATAGCGGGAGGGCTTTCAACCGATACGCAGTATTTT	CASSEIAGGLSTDTQYF
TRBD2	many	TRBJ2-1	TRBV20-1	TGCAGTGCCCAGCCTGGGGGGACTAGTAGGTACAATGAGCAGTTCTTC	CSAQPGGTSRYNEQFF
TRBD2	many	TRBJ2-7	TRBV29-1	TGCAGCGTTGCGGCGGGAGAGGACTACGAGCAGTACTTC	CSVAAGEDYEQYF
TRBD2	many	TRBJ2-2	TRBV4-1	TGCGCCAGCAGCCAAAGCGGGATAAGCGGCACCGGGGAGCTGTTTTTT	CASSQSGISGTGELFF
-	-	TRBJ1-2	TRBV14	TGTGCCAGCAGCCAAGTGCTTTCTTATGGCTACACCTTC	CASSQVLSYGYTF
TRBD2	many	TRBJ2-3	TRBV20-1	TGCAGTGCTATGCGGACTAGCGGGAATTCAGATACGCAGTATTTT	CSAMRTSGNSDTQYF
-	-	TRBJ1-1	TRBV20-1	TGCAGTGCTAAGAGGACAGCTTCTCCCACTGAAGCTTTCTTT	CSAKRTASPTEAFF
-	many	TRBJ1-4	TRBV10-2	TGCGCCAGCAGTGAGTCAACAGGACTGGGGGCTAATGAAAAACTGTTTTTT	CASSESTGLGANEKLFF
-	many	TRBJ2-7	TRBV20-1	TGCAGTGCTAGAGGAAACAGCCGGGACGAGCAGTACTTC	CSARGNSRDEQYF
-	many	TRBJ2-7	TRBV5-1	TGCGCCAGCAGCTTGGATGTCGAGCAGTACTTC	CASSLDVEQYF
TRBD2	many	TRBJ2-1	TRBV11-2	TGTGCCAGCAGCTTCGGGACTAGCGGGAGGGCCCCAAAGCAGTTCTTC	CASSFGTSGRAPKQFF
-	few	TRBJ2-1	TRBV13	TGTGCCAGCAGCCAAAGCGGCCTAAGCTCCTACAATGAGCAGTTCTTC	CASSQSGLSSYNEQFF
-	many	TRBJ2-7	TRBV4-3	TGCGCCAGCAGCGAACAGGCTAGGGGCTCCTACGAGCAGTACTTC	CASSEQARGSYEQYF
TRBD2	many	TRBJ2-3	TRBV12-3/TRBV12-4	TGTGCCAGCAGGGGGACTAGCAGGAGCACAGATACGCAGTATTTT	CASRGTSRSTDTQYF
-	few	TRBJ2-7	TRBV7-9	TGTGCCAGCAGCCCCAGGACCGACTACGAGCAGTACTTC	CASSPRTDYEQYF
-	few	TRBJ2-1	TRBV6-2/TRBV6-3	TGTGCCACCTCTTCCTACGCCTACAATGAGCAGTTCTTC	CATSSYAYNEQFF
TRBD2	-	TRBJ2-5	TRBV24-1	TGTGCCACCAGTGAGGGGGGGAACCAAGAGACCCAGTACTTC	CATSEGGNQETQYF
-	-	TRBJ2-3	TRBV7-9	TGTGCCGCCCGCCGGGGCAGCACAGATACGCAGTATTTT	CAARRGSTDTQYF
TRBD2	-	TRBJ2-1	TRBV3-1	TGTGCCAGCAGCCAAGGGGAGGGACTATTAGCGTATGAGCAGTTCTTC	CASSQGEGLLAYEQFF
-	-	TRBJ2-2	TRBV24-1	TGTGCCACCAGTGATCCCAACCCCCGCGGGATCAGCACCGGGGAGCTGTTTTTT	CATSDPNPRGISTGELFF
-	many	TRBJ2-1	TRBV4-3	TGCGCCAGCAGCCAAGAAGACGTCGGGAGAACTGGAGAGCAGTTCTTC	CASSQEDVGRTGEQFF
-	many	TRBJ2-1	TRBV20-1	TGCAGTCCCCGACGTGGGGAACTTGAGCAGTTCTTC	CSPRRGELEQFF
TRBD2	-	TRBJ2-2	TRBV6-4	TGTGCCAGCAGTGACTCTCCCGGGGGCGGGAGGCCGAACACCGGGGAGCTGTTTTTT	CASSDSPGGGRPNTGELFF